These 2 T cell receptor beta chains were sequenced from one sample in a study of blood T cells in healthy people across ages (dated by TCRdb to between 2014 and 2017). Libraries were built with 5' RACE. Sequencing was carried out with an Illumina HiSeq 2500. The second PCR ran for about 7 to 11 cycles and used a J-beta primer mix along with a sample-barcoded 5' primer. Clones were called with MiXCR by TCRdb after fastp trimmed the public reads at Q25, and only in-frame beta chains were retained. Rows matching on CDR3 protein sequence are summarized as one entry with the most common DNA and genes. In all, the sample holds some 640,000 distinct CDR3 sequences, and approximately 49% of those were seen once. The top ten hold approximately 32% of the sample. Specimen: blood. The receptor source for this set is a woman in her sixties or seventies in good health.

The V call is TRBV7-2, the J call TRBJ2-1, with 8 bases that match TRBD2. The CDR3 runs 15 residues. Germline V CDR1 and CDR2: SGHTA, FQGNSA. Trimming removed 2 bases from V and 7 bases from J; junction bases left unmatched: 7. As DNA, the CDR3 is TGTGCCAGCAGCTTAACCCCGGGACTAGGGAATGAGCAGTTCTTC. Its protein product is CASSLTPGLGNEQFF.

This chain links TRBV10-3 with TRBJ2-5, with 10 bases that match TRBD1. This CDR3 is built from 16 residues. Germline loops: CDR1 ENHRY, CDR2 SYGVKD. With 3 bases clipped from V and 5 bases from J, the junction kept 9 bases outside the gene matches. The CDR3 DNA follows: TGTGCCATCAGTGACCTTACCGGGACAGGGGAGGAGACCCAGTACTTC. It encodes CAISDLTGTGEETQYF.